These 31 T cell receptor beta chains were sequenced from one sample in a study of cytomegalovirus exposure and HLA in healthy donors. Clones were sequenced by immunoSEQ multiplex PCR, and TCRdb holds only the in-frame ones, with some missing. The table has 150,000 to 180,000 clones, approximately 86% seen once. The sample comprised PBMCs. The origin of the receptors is a man aged 18 to 29 in good health and CMV-seropositive.

This rearrangement joins TRBV10-2 to TRBJ2-5; the D gene is possibly TRBD1 (5 bases). CDR3 size: 13 residues. Trimming shortened V by 7 bases and J by 2 bases, and 11 bases separated the two germline ends. Per germline, CDR1 WSHSY and CDR2 SAAADI. The CDR3 sequence is CASKGNSQETQYF. The DNA for the CDR3 is TGCGCCAGCAAGGGGAACAGTCAAGAGACCCAGTACTTC.

The chain joins TRBV19 to TRBJ2-6, with D possibly TRBD2 on 6 matching bases. Per the germline V gene, CDR1 is LNHDA and CDR2 is SQIVND (reference sequence). The V end was cut by 5 bases, the J end by 2 bases, with 10 bases between. The CDR3 contains 15 residues. CDR3 residues: CASSVSGTGANVLTF. CDR3 sequence (DNA): TGTGCCAGTAGTGTTAGCGGAACTGGGGCCAACGTCCTGACTTTC.

The chain links TRBV7-9 to TRBJ1-4; possibly TRBD1 for D (5 bases). Deletions cut 4 bases from V and 1 base from J, with 13 bases between. This CDR3 is built from 16 residues. Per germline, CDR1 SEHNR and CDR2 FQNEAQ (reference sequence). CDR3 residues: CASSSLTAGTNEKLFF. CDR3 coding DNA: TGTGCCAGCAGCTCTCTGACAGCGGGAACTAATGAAAAACTGTTTTTT.

Only one count was recorded for this clone. The chain combines TRBV28 with TRBJ1-1; D is ambiguous. Germline CDR1 reads MDHEN; CDR2 reads SYDVKM. The CDR3 is 14 amino acids. Trimming cost V 5 bases and J 1 base, with 11 bases left between them. The CDR3 protein is CASSPRRRNTEAFF. The CDR3 DNA reads TGTGCCAGCAGTCCGCGGCGGAGGAACACTGAAGCTTTCTTT. Drawing the rest from reference TRBV28 and TRBJ1-1, the complete variable domain is DVKVTQSSRYLVKRTGEKVFLECVQDMDHENMFWYRQDPGLGLRLIYFSYDVKMKEKGDIPEGYSVSREKKERFSLILESASTNQTSMYLCASSPRRRNTEAFFGQGTRLTVV.

This clone was observed a single time. This sequence joins TRBV7-2 and TRBJ2-7, with D perhaps TRBD2 (6 bases). V gave up 5 bases and J gave up 7 bases, with 12 bases separating them. CDR1 SGHTA and CDR2 FQGNSA come from the germline V gene. The CDR3 extends over 12 amino acids. As DNA, the CDR3 is TGTGCCAGCAGCCCTCCGGGGAGGGAGCAGTACTTC. Translated, it gives CASSPPGREQYF.

The chain employs TRBV4-1 and TRBJ2-7, with 7 bases fitting TRBD2. The ends lost 4 bases at V and 5 bases at J; junction bases unmatched: 17. The CDR3 runs 17 residues. Germline V gives CDR1 MGHRA, CDR2 YSYEKL. For the CDR3, the DNA is TGCGCCAGCAGCCGCGGGGGATTAACAGGTCCGGGGAACGAGCAGTACTTC. Translation gives CASSRGGLTGPGNEQYF.

This chain uses TRBV30 with TRBJ1-5, with D unresolved. The germline V and J ends were trimmed by 0 bases and 12 bases, with 9 bases remaining between them. This CDR3 spans 11 amino acids. CDR1 is GTSNPN, CDR2 SVGIG, per germline (reference sequence). The CDR3 DNA reads TGTGCCTGGAGTGTTGGTGGGCTCCAGCATTTT. Residues: CAWSVGGLQHF.

The chain is built from TRBV7-9 and TRBJ2-3; D is possibly TRBD1 (5 bases). This CDR3 region has 12 residues. V lost 5 bases and J lost 10, with 13 bases in between. Germline loops: CDR1 SEHNR, CDR2 FQNEAQ (reference sequence). The chain's CDR3 is CASSQGTDSQYF. The CDR3 coding sequence is TGTGCCAGCAGCCAGGGCACGGATTCGCAGTATTTT.

J is TRBJ2-3 and V is TRBV9, with D possibly being TRBD2 (5 bases). The CDR3 is 16 residues long. CDR1 SGDLS and CDR2 YYNGEE come from the germline V gene. The ends were cut back, 2 bases at V and 0 bases at J, with 13 bases in the middle. The CDR3 DNA follows: TGTGCCAGCAGCGTCGGGAATTTAGCTAGCACAGATACGCAGTATTTT. This gives the protein CASSVGNLASTDTQYF.

This chain uses TRBV6-5 with TRBJ1-2; unclear D gene. The CDR3 extends over 13 amino acids. V was trimmed by 2 bases and J by 0 bases, leaving 4 bases between them. Per the germline V gene, CDR1 is MNHEY and CDR2 is SVGAGI. This CDR3 reads CASSYAANYGYTF. The CDR3 nucleotides are TGTGCCAGCAGTTACGCAGCTAACTATGGCTACACCTTC.

The J gene is TRBJ2-7, the V gene TRBV6-1; D unclear. CDR1 and CDR2 from the germline V gene are MNHNS and SASEGT. With 4 bases removed from V and 3 bases from J, the gap between germline ends came to 7 bases. The length of the CDR3 is 12 residues. CDR3 nucleotide sequence: TGTGCCAGCAGTGGAGACATCTACGAGCAGTACTTC. This encodes CASSGDIYEQYF.

This rearrangement joins TRBV30 to TRBJ1-1; maybe TRBD1 (6 bases). The V and J ends lost 7 bases and 2 bases respectively, with 14 bases between them. Germline assignment: CDR1 GTSNPN and CDR2 SVGIG (reference sequence). The CDR3 contains 13 residues. The CDR3 DNA sequence: TGTGCCTCGACCCGGACAGCAAACACTGAAGCTTTCTTT. It yields the protein CASTRTANTEAFF.

V gene TRBV6-5 combines with J gene TRBJ2-7, with 12 positions matching TRBD2. The CDR3 runs to 15 residues. The germline gives CDR1 MNHEY, CDR2 SVGAGI. The ends lost 6 bases at V and 3 bases at J; junction bases unmatched: 6. The CDR3 sequence: CASSRVTSGGYEQYF. The CDR3 DNA reads TGTGCCAGCAGCCGCGTGACTAGCGGGGGCTACGAGCAGTACTTC.

The V call is TRBV6-6, the J call TRBJ1-1; 7 bases agree with TRBD1. The CDR3 consists of 13 residues. The V gene's germline CDR1 is MNHNY and CDR2 SVGAGI (reference sequence). The J segment lost 4 bases and the V segment lost 6 bases, leaving 5 bases of the junction unmatched. The CDR3 sequence is CASRRQGGTEAFF. The CDR3 nucleotides are TGTGCCAGCAGGCGACAGGGCGGCACTGAAGCTTTCTTT.

The rearrangement joins TRBV7-8 to TRBJ2-2; weak D call: TRBD2 (6 bases). CDR3 length: 15 residues. Trimming removed 6 bases at V and 7 bases at J, with 18 bases between. The germline CDR1 and CDR2 sequences are SGHVS and FQNEAQ. The CDR3 sequence is CASRVRGSRGGELFF. CDR3 sequence (DNA): TGTGCCAGCAGAGTACGGGGGTCTCGAGGCGGGGAGCTGTTTTTT.

The chain has TRBV5-1 and TRBJ2-7, with D possibly TRBD2 on 5 matching bases. CDR1 and CDR2 from the germline V gene are SGHRS and YFSETQ. With 3 bases removed from V and 1 base from J, the gap between germline ends came to 17 bases. The CDR3 is 16 residues long. In DNA, the CDR3 is TGCGCCAGCAGCTCACCGGGGAAGAATTTATCCTACGAGCAGTACTTC. Amino acid sequence: CASSSPGKNLSYEQYF.

This sequence joins TRBV4-2 and TRBJ2-7; 9 nucleotides line up with TRBD2. The germline gives CDR1 LGHNA, CDR2 YNFKEQ. The CDR3 extends over 17 amino acids. The V segment lost 0 bases and the J segment 3 bases; nucleotides outside the gene matches: 9. The chain's CDR3 is CASSQDLTSGEYYEQYF. The CDR3 nucleotides are TGTGCCAGCAGCCAAGATCTGACTAGCGGAGAATACTACGAGCAGTACTTC.

This chain links TRBV6-5 with TRBJ2-3; TRBD2 agrees at 11 bases. Germline V gene data show CDR1 as MNHEY and CDR2 as SVGAGI. Trimming removed 0 bases from V and 1 base from J; junction bases left unmatched: 0. This CDR3 contains 16 residues. For the CDR3, the DNA is TGTGCCAGCAGTTACTCGACTAGCGGGGGCACAGATACGCAGTATTTT. Its translation is CASSYSTSGGTDTQYF.

This chain joins TRBV11-3 and TRBJ2-3, with TRBD2 as a possible D gene (6 bases). This CDR3 comprises 15 residues. CDR1 and CDR2 from the germline V gene are SGHNT and YENEEA. V dropped 3 bases and J dropped 2 bases, with 12 bases sitting between them. The CDR3 loop reads CASSFGGANTDTQYF. CDR3 DNA: TGTGCCAGCAGCTTTGGCGGGGCCAACACAGATACGCAGTATTTT.

The rearrangement joins TRBV4-1 to TRBJ2-1; TRBD1 agrees at 9 bases. Unmatched junction bases numbered 9, after V lost 3 bases and J lost 6 bases. This CDR3 region has 16 residues. The germline gives CDR1 MGHRA, CDR2 YSYEKL. The chain's CDR3 is CASSHTGGASLNEQFF. The CDR3 bases are TGCGCCAGCAGCCATACAGGGGGCGCGTCCCTCAATGAGCAGTTCTTC.

The chain uses TRBV6-6 and TRBJ1-2; a possible D gene is TRBD1 (6 bases). Deletions cut 2 bases from V and 4 bases from J, with 14 bases between. Germline V CDR1 and CDR2: MNHNY, SVGAGI (reference sequence). This CDR3 is built from 15 residues. CDR3 bases: TGTGCCAGCAGTTACGTAACGGGGGGCGCCTATGGCTACACCTTC. It yields the protein CASSYVTGGAYGYTF.

The V call is TRBV6-6, the J call TRBJ2-5, with 8 bases identical to TRBD2. The V and J ends lost 5 bases and 4 bases, in that order; junction bases with no gene match: 3. CDR1 is MNHNY, CDR2 SVGAGI, per germline (reference sequence). The CDR3 extends over 13 amino acids. CDR3 in amino acids: CASSPSGRETQYF. CDR3 DNA: TGTGCCAGCAGTCCGAGCGGGAGAGAGACCCAGTACTTC.

This sequence joins TRBV18 and TRBJ1-4; a weak D match, TRBD1 (6 bases). Trimming removed 4 bases from V and 1 base from J, with 13 bases in between. The CDR3 extends over 16 amino acids. Per the germline V gene, CDR1 is KGHSH and CDR2 is LQKENI. CDR3 DNA sequence: TGTGCCAGCTCACGCGGACAGACGGAAACTAATGAAAAACTGTTTTTT. Translation gives CASSRGQTETNEKLFF.

The chain joins TRBV5-8 to TRBJ2-7; a weak D match, TRBD1 (5 bases). The germline CDR1 and CDR2 sequences are SGHTS and YDEGEE. V dropped 2 bases and J dropped 1 base, with 7 bases sitting between them. There are 13 residues in the CDR3. CDR3 in DNA: TGTGCCAGCAGCTTTACAGGTTCCTACGAGCAGTACTTC. The encoded protein is CASSFTGSYEQYF.

The genes are TRBV25-1 and TRBJ1-1; perhaps TRBD1 as D (6 bases). Trimming took off 7 bases at V and 0 bases at J, with 12 bases between the two ends. The CDR3 contains 14 residues. Germline CDR1 is MGHDK and CDR2 is SYGVNS. The CDR3 sequence: CASIGGAVNTEAFF. CDR3 sequence (DNA): TGTGCCAGCATCGGGGGGGCCGTGAACACTGAAGCTTTCTTT.

The chain combines TRBV6-5 with TRBJ1-4; TRBD1 matches at 9 bases. This CDR3 is built from 14 residues. Germline V CDR1 and CDR2: MNHEY, SVGAGI. With 6 bases clipped from V and 5 bases from J, the junction kept 4 bases outside the gene matches. In nucleotides, the CDR3 is TGTGCCAGCAGGGAGGGGACAGGGAATGAAAAACTGTTTTTT. Residues: CASREGTGNEKLFF.

V is TRBV5-4 and J is TRBJ2-1; tentatively, D is TRBD1 (6 bases). CDR3 length equals 16 residues. CDR1 and CDR2 from the germline V gene are SGHNT and YYREEE (reference sequence). V dropped 0 bases and J dropped 1 base, with 11 bases sitting between them. In nucleotides, the CDR3 is TGTGCCAGCAGCTTGGGCCCAGGGGATTCCTACAATGAGCAGTTCTTC. It yields the protein CASSLGPGDSYNEQFF.

This chain joins TRBV5-8 and TRBJ2-1, with 9 bases aligning to TRBD2. V lost 2 bases, J lost 0 bases, and 6 bases stayed unmatched. This CDR3 is built from 17 residues. Germline V gene data show CDR1 as SGHTS and CDR2 as YDEGEE. The CDR3 DNA reads TGTGCCAGCAGCTTTAGCGGGAGAGATAGCTCCTACAATGAGCAGTTCTTC. Encoded protein: CASSFSGRDSSYNEQFF.

This clone was recorded once. CDR3 sequence: CASSEQGAFNEKLFF. The CDR3 DNA reads TGTGCCAGCAGTGAACAGGGGGCTTTCAATGAAAAACTGTTTTTT. This chain links TRBV6-1 with TRBJ1-4; 8 bases agree with TRBD1. J gave up 5 bases and V 2 bases, and 4 bases lay outside the gene matches. The CDR3 length is 15 residues. The germline CDR1 and CDR2 sequences are MNHNS and SASEGT.

This clone was found once. V usage is TRBV6-6 and J usage is TRBJ1-2; the D gene is possibly TRBD1 (6 bases). V lost 6 bases and J lost 8, with 22 bases in between. The CDR3 is 15 amino acids. Germline CDR1 reads MNHNY; CDR2 reads SVGAGI (reference sequence). The CDR3 is CASRYGGTGTKGYTF. In DNA, the CDR3 is TGTGCCAGCAGATACGGGGGCACAGGGACTAAAGGCTACACCTTC.

The chain couples TRBV4-2 to TRBJ2-2; D is perhaps TRBD1 (5 bases). The V end was cut by 0 bases, the J end by 0 bases, with 8 bases between. Germline V CDR1 and CDR2: LGHNA, YNFKEQ. There are 16 residues in the CDR3. The DNA of the CDR3 is TGTGCCAGCAGCCAAGATTCGACAGCGAACACCGGGGAGCTGTTTTTT. As protein: CASSQDSTANTGELFF.